Listed here are 21 T cell receptor beta chains from one sample, sequenced in a study of human T cells and chemical hapten exposure. Sample time point: patch test 3, about 24 weeks after DPC sensitization. The treatment: therapeutic diphenylcyclopropenone sensitization with weekly scalp DPC. TCRdb re-analysed the RACE reads in MiXCR, keeping a single row per CDR3 protein. The sample yields 150,000 to 200,000 distinct CDR3 sequences, 28% seen once. The sequences come from whole blood, collected in connection with sensitization to the hapten diphenylcyclopropenone (DPC). The receptor set was obtained from a woman under 30 with alopecia areata. Some clones in this sample may be carry-over from other donors' samples.

The rearrangement uses TRBV7-9 and TRBJ1-2, with 8 bases lining up with TRBD1. Trimming at V came to 5 bases and at J to 0 bases, leaving 8 bases not matched to a gene. The CDR3 loop spans 16 amino acids. CDR1 SEHNR and CDR2 FQNEAQ come from the germline V gene (reference sequence). The CDR3 nucleotides are TGTGCCAGCAGCCCTAGGGACAGGAAAGCTAACTATGGCTACACCTTC. Translation gives CASSPRDRKANYGYTF.

This clonotype was seen only a few times. V usage is TRBV4-1 and J usage is TRBJ2-2, with 9 bases matching TRBD1. Germline V gene sequence: CDR1 MGHRA, CDR2 YSYEKL. The V gene end was trimmed by 4 bases and the J gene end by 3 bases; junction bases not matched to a gene: 6. The CDR3 runs 16 residues. The CDR3: CASSREGQGYTGELFF. For the CDR3, the DNA is TGCGCCAGCAGCCGGGAGGGACAGGGCTACACCGGGGAGCTGTTTTTT.

The V call is TRBV2, the J call TRBJ1-2, with D possibly TRBD1 on 5 matching bases. V was cut by 2 bases and J by 5 bases, with 18 bases left in between. The CDR3 runs to 16 residues. Germline V gene data show CDR1 as SNHLY and CDR2 as FYNNEI. CDR3 in DNA: TGTGCCAGCAGTGAAATAGGGGCCCGATTTTCTTATGGCTACACCTTC. It encodes CASSEIGARFSYGYTF. Complete variable domain (other parts from reference TRBV2 and TRBJ1-2): EPEVTQTPSHQVTQMGQEVILRCVPISNHLYFYWYRQILGQKVEFLVSFYNNEISEKSEIFDDQFSVERPDGSNFTLKIRSTKLEDSAMYFCASSEIGARFSYGYTFGSGTRLTVV.

This clonotype was picked up many times. This rearrangement joins TRBV14 to TRBJ2-1; 8 bases align to TRBD2. Germline trimming cut 3 bases from V and 3 bases from J; bases unmatched to any gene: 10. From germline, CDR1 is SGHDN and CDR2 FVKESK. The CDR3 loop spans 17 amino acids. The CDR3 loop reads CASSQGRGAGDYNEQFF. CDR3 nucleotide sequence: TGTGCCAGCAGCCAGGGGCGAGGAGCGGGAGACTACAATGAGCAGTTCTTC.

The rearrangement links TRBV7-6 to TRBJ1-1; no reliable D call. Trimming pared 5 bases from V and 3 bases from J, leaving 16 bases between. The CDR3 loop spans 15 amino acids. Germline CDR1 reads SGHVS; CDR2 reads FNYEAQ. The CDR3, as DNA: TGTGCCAGCAGCCCGAACAGAAACGGTTACACTGAAGCTTTCTTT. It translates to CASSPNRNGYTEAFF.

This clonotype was counted between two and nine times. This rearrangement joins TRBV20-1 to TRBJ2-3, with TRBD2 matching 7 bases. There are 15 residues in the CDR3. J lost 1 base, V lost 3 bases, and 7 bases had no gene match. The germline gives CDR1 DFQATT, CDR2 SNEGSKA (reference sequence). CDR3 in amino acids: CSARALAAGTDTQYF. The CDR3 DNA reads as TGCAGTGCTAGGGCCCTAGCGGCTGGCACAGATACGCAGTATTTT.

In this sample, this clonotype turned up once. The chain recombines TRBV11-1 with TRBJ1-1, with unresolved D. CDR1 is SGHAT and CDR2 is FQDESV in the germline V gene (reference sequence). The V end lost 5 bases, the J end lost 4 bases, and 17 bases lay between the germline ends. This CDR3 is built from 15 residues. CDR3 amino acids: CASSPRGVQGTEAFF. CDR3 bases: TGTGCCAGCAGCCCCCGGGGTGTGCAAGGCACTGAAGCTTTCTTT. Combining the CDR3 with reference TRBV11-1 and TRBJ1-1 gives the whole variable domain EAEVAQSPRYKITEKSQAVAFWCDPISGHATLYWYRQILGQGPELLVQFQDESVVDDSQLPKDRFSAERLKGVDSTLKIQPAELGDSAMYLCASSPRGVQGTEAFFGQGTRLTVV.

This chain uses TRBV15 with TRBJ1-5; D gene uncertain. CDR3 length equals 15 residues. V was cut by 0 bases and J by 0 bases, with 6 bases left in between. Germline assignment: CDR1 LNHNV and CDR2 YYDKDF (reference sequence). The CDR3 DNA reads TGTGCCACCAGCAGAGAGACCGTTAGCAATCAGCCCCAGCATTTT. It specifies CATSRETVSNQPQHF.

This clonotype came up a few times. J is TRBJ2-5 and V is TRBV9; no reliable D call. The CDR3 consists of 14 residues. Germline V gene lookup returns CDR1 SGDLS and CDR2 YYNGEE. Trimming shortened V by 0 bases and J by 2 bases, and 8 bases separated the two germline ends. The CDR3 DNA reads TGTGCCAGCAGCGTAGAGGCAGGACAAGAGACCCAGTACTTC. Protein product: CASSVEAGQETQYF.

This rearrangement joins TRBV29-1 to TRBJ1-1; weak D call: TRBD1 (6 bases). This CDR3 comprises 13 residues. Trimming stripped 6 bases from V and 1 base from J, with 12 bases between. Germline CDR1 is SQVTM and CDR2 is ANQGSEA. This chain's CDR3 is CSVSRTANTEAFF. The CDR3 bases are TGCAGCGTGTCTCGGACAGCGAACACTGAAGCTTTCTTT.

This chain connects TRBV10-2 to TRBJ1-2; TRBD1 might be the D (5 bases). Germline lookup yields CDR1 WSHSY and CDR2 SAAADI. The CDR3 covers 13 residues. The V end was cut by 2 bases, the J end by 9 bases, with 13 bases between. CDR3 nucleotides: TGCGCCAGCAGTGAGGACAGAACCAGCCGCTACACCTTC. Translating gives CASSEDRTSRYTF.

The chain couples TRBV7-2 to TRBJ1-1; a possible D gene is TRBD1 (5 bases). V gave up 3 bases and J gave up 13 bases, with 15 bases separating them. The germline V gene encodes CDR1 SGHTA and CDR2 FQGNSA. This CDR3 comprises 12 residues. The CDR3 DNA is TGTGCCAGCAGCTTTCCCGGGACGCCTGGTTTCTTT. Amino acids: CASSFPGTPGFF. Based on the CDR3 plus reference TRBV7-2 and TRBJ1-1, the full variable domain is GAGVSQSPSNKVTEKGKDVELRCDPISGHTALYWYRQSLGQGLEFLIYFQGNSAPDKSGLPSDRFSAERTGGSVSTLTIQRTQQEDSAVYLCASSFPGTPGFFGQGTRLTVV.

J is TRBJ2-3 and V is TRBV3-1, with 9 bases that match TRBD2. After removal of 6 bases from V and 3 bases from J, the junction contained 7 bases not matched to a gene. Germline V gene data show CDR1 as LGHDT and CDR2 as YNNKEL (reference sequence). The CDR3 extends over 15 amino acids. Here the CDR3 reads CASRRLAGGTDTQYF. The CDR3 DNA reads as TGTGCCAGCAGACGTCTCGCGGGGGGGACAGATACGCAGTATTTT.

This clonotype has only a few counts. This chain connects TRBV20-1 to TRBJ2-3; D gene uncertain. Germline CDR1 DFQATT, CDR2 SNEGSKA (reference sequence). V was clipped by 6 bases and J by 0 bases, with 13 bases between them. The CDR3 spans 14 residues. The CDR3 nucleotides read TGCAGTGCGGAAGGCGGCTTGAGCACAGATACGCAGTATTTT. Translating gives CSAEGGLSTDTQYF.

This clonotype was counted ten times or more. The gene calls are TRBV29-1 and TRBJ2-1; 9 bases line up with TRBD2. Germline values: CDR1 SQVTM, CDR2 ANQGSEA. V shed 4 bases and J 12 bases; nucleotides not matched to a gene: 13. The CDR3 extends over 14 amino acids. CDR3: CSVARGSGGAGQFF. Written as DNA, the CDR3 is TGCAGCGTTGCCCGGGGTAGCGGGGGTGCCGGGCAGTTCTTC.

The V and J genes are TRBV7-6 and TRBJ1-1; TRBD1 might be the D (5 bases). V was cut by 2 bases and J by 4 bases, with 8 bases left in between. Per germline, CDR1 SGHVS and CDR2 FNYEAQ. This CDR3 has 13 amino acids. Here the CDR3 DNA reads TGTGCCAGCAGCTTAACAGGTAGCACTGAAGCTTTCTTT. Residues: CASSLTGSTEAFF.

This chain links TRBV7-2 with TRBJ1-2; D gene ambiguous. The CDR3 length is 13 residues. The V and J ends lost 7 bases and 7 bases respectively, with 16 bases between them. CDR1 SGHTA and CDR2 FQGNSA come from the germline V gene. The CDR3 spells CASKRGRALGYTF. CDR3 nucleotide sequence: TGTGCCAGCAAACGTGGGCGGGCCCTTGGCTACACCTTC.

This clonotype was counted a few times. This chain joins TRBV29-1 and TRBJ1-3; D might be TRBD1 (5 bases). CDR1 is SQVTM and CDR2 is ANQGSEA in the germline V gene. CDR3 size: 14 residues. The V end lost 8 bases, the J end lost 0 bases, and 14 bases lay between the germline ends. CDR3 loop: CSTGGESSGNTIYF. The DNA of the CDR3 is TGCAGCACTGGGGGGGAGAGCTCTGGAAACACCATATATTTT.

This clonotype was seen a few times. V and J are TRBV30 and TRBJ1-2, with D perhaps TRBD1 (5 bases). The germline V and J ends were trimmed by 5 bases and 8 bases, with 9 bases remaining between them. This CDR3 is 10 amino acids long. Germline V gene lookup returns CDR1 GTSNPN and CDR2 SVGIG (reference sequence). CDR3 loop: CAWGRGGYTF. DNA for the CDR3: TGTGCCTGGGGGAGGGGCGGCTACACCTTC. Using reference TRBV30 and TRBJ1-2 for the parts outside the CDR3, the full variable domain is SQTIHQWPATLVQPVGSPLSLECTVEGTSNPNLYWYRQAAGRGLQLLFYSVGIGQISSEVPQNLSASRPQDRQFILSSKKLLLSDSGFYLCAWGRGGYTFGSGTRLTVV.

This chain joins TRBV27 and TRBJ1-6, with a possible D match to TRBD1 (5 bases). Looked up from germline, CDR1 is MNHEY and CDR2 is SMNVEV (reference sequence). The CDR3 is 13 amino acids. The V and J ends lost 7 bases and 7 bases respectively, with 11 bases between them. The CDR3 nucleotides are TGTGCCAGCAATGAGGGGAGGAATTCACCCCTCCACTTT. Translation gives CASNEGRNSPLHF.

This clonotype has just one count. The chain couples TRBV28 to TRBJ2-7; D is possibly TRBD2 (5 bases). Trimming stripped 6 bases from V and 0 bases from J, with 15 bases between. The CDR3 length is 15 residues. Germline lookup yields CDR1 MDHEN and CDR2 SYDVKM. The CDR3 is CASSSPDSSSYEQYF. In nucleotides, the CDR3 is TGTGCCAGCAGCTCACCGGACTCGAGCTCCTACGAGCAGTACTTC.